The source of this TCR beta chain is a study of blood T cell repertoires in COVID-19. Overall study: Spain, Italy and the United States supplied samples that represented acute and convalescent COVID-19. The analysed material was cDNA or gDNA that came from T cells, B-cell-depleted T cells, or PBMCs.

Original processing notes: Nucleated cell number was recorded as an estimate derived from reference gene primer amplification. Sequenced by immunoSEQ multiplex PCR; TCRdb stores in-frame clones only, minus some. The V and J calls and clone size were taken over from that table, and D and trimming were inferred from the DNA. The sample includes about 150,000 clones, around 85% of them seen just once. The germline CDR1 and CDR2 sequences are LNHDA and SQIVND (reference sequence). This CDR3 comprises 14 residues. V was cut by 5 bases and J by 2 bases, with 9 bases left in between. The chain joins TRBV19 to TRBJ1-4, with a possible D match to TRBD1 (6 bases). Input material: peripheral blood. The receptor was derived from an older man with acute or convalescent COVID-19. The CDR3 nucleotides read TGTGCCAGTAGTCCCCAGGGGACTAATGAAAAACTGTTTTTT. The encoded protein is CASSPQGTNEKLFF.